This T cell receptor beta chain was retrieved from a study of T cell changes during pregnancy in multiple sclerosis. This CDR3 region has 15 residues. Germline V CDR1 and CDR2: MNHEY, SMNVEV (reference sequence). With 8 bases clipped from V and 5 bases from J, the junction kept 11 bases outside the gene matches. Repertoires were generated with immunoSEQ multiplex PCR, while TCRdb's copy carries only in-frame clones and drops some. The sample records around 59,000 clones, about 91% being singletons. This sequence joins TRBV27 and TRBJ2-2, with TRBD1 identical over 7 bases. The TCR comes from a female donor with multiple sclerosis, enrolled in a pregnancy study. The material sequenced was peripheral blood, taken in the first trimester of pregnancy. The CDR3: CASGLQGKGTGELFF. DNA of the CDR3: TGTGCCAGCGGATTACAGGGGAAAGGAACCGGGGAGCTGTTTTTT.